Presented here are 10 T cell receptor beta chains from one specimen sequenced in a study of blood T cell repertoires in COVID-19. Clones were read by immunoSEQ multiplex PCR, and TCRdb kept only the in-frame ones, dropping some. The sample has more than 95,000 clones; 75% to 90% are singletons. The sample comprised peripheral blood. These receptor sequences come from a human donor in a cohort sampled during active or convalescent COVID-19.

This clone appeared a single time. The CDR3 sequence: CASSLGLAGGLYEQYF. The CDR3 region has the DNA TGTGCCAGCAGCTTGGGGCTAGCGGGGGGCTTGTACGAGCAGTACTTC. The gene calls are TRBV5-5 and TRBJ2-7, with 11 bases fitting TRBD2. CDR1 is SGHKS and CDR2 is YYEKEE in the germline V gene (reference sequence). CDR3 length equals 16 residues. The junction had 6 bases not matched to a gene; V was cut back by 0 bases and J by 4 bases.

The rearrangement joins TRBV29-1 to TRBJ2-7; TRBD1 matches at 7 bases. The CDR3 has 12 amino acids. Germline CDR1 reads SQVTM; CDR2 reads ANQGSEA. V was clipped by 4 bases and J by 3 bases; unmatched bases: 3. CDR3 coding DNA: TGCAGCGTTGGACAGGGTCTCTACGAGCAGTACTTC. This encodes CSVGQGLYEQYF.

The rearrangement links TRBV7-6 to TRBJ1-2, with 8 positions matching TRBD1. Unmatched junction bases numbered 14, after V lost 6 bases and J lost 8 bases. This CDR3 has 15 amino acids. From germline, CDR1 is SGHVS and CDR2 FNYEAQ. The DNA of the CDR3 is TGTGCCAGCAGTTTTACCCCAGGGGGCGCAGGGGGCTACACCTTC. It encodes CASSFTPGGAGGYTF.

The chain couples TRBV2 to TRBJ2-6, with D tentatively TRBD2 (6 bases). Per the germline V gene, CDR1 is SNHLY and CDR2 is FYNNEI. V lost 8 bases to trimming and J lost 2 bases, with 7 bases between them. This CDR3 contains 13 residues. The CDR3 reads CASGGTGANVLTF. CDR3 bases: TGTGCCAGCGGGGGGACTGGGGCCAACGTCCTGACTTTC. Supplemented by reference TRBV2 and TRBJ2-6, the full variable domain reads EPEVTQTPSHQVTQMGQEVILRCVPISNHLYFYWYRQILGQKVEFLVSFYNNEISEKSEIFDDQFSVERPDGSNFTLKIRSTKLEDSAMYFCASGGTGANVLTFGAGSRLTVL.

V usage is TRBV7-2 and J usage is TRBJ2-4; possibly TRBD2 for D (6 bases). The V end was cut by 0 bases, the J end by 5 bases, with 11 bases between. Per germline, CDR1 SGHTA and CDR2 FQGNSA. The CDR3 runs to 15 residues. The CDR3 sequence: CASSLAAGTQNIQYF. DNA for the CDR3: TGTGCCAGCAGCTTAGCGGCGGGGACCCAAAACATTCAGTACTTC.

This clone came up once. In DNA, the CDR3 is TGTGCCAGCAGCCAGGCGGGTGGAGTAGACCAGTATTTT. This gives the protein CASSQAGGVDQYF. This chain links TRBV3-1 (or the pseudogene TRBV3-2) with TRBJ2-3; D may be TRBD2 (5 bases). The length of the CDR3 is 13 residues. Trimming took off 3 bases at V and 12 bases at J, with 16 bases between the two ends. CDR1 and CDR2 from the germline V gene are LGHDT and YNNKEL (reference sequence).

This sequence joins TRBV5-1 and TRBJ2-7, with 11 bases that match TRBD2. The CDR3 is 15 residues long. The V gene end was trimmed by 4 bases and the J gene end by 2 bases; junction bases not matched to a gene: 5. The germline V gene encodes CDR1 SGHRS and CDR2 YFSETQ. The CDR3 region is CASSGGTSGTYEQYF. Written as DNA, the CDR3 is TGCGCCAGCAGCGGCGGGACTAGCGGTACCTACGAGCAGTACTTC.

The chain joins TRBV9 to TRBJ2-5; 8 nucleotides agree with TRBD2. Per the germline V gene, CDR1 is SGDLS and CDR2 is YYNGEE. CDR3 size: 16 residues. The trim removed 4 bases at V and 2 bases at J, leaving 10 bases unmatched. CDR3 residues: CASSFSGIAGQETQYF. CDR3 sequence (DNA): TGTGCCAGCAGCTTCTCGGGGATAGCGGGGCAAGAGACCCAGTACTTC.

The CDR3 loop reads CASSSPRLLNTEAFF. For the CDR3, the DNA is TGTGCCAGCAGCTCCCCTAGGTTACTGAACACTGAAGCTTTCTTT. The rearrangement joins TRBV7-2 to TRBJ1-1; unclear D gene. CDR3 length: 15 amino acids. Trimming took off 4 bases at V and 0 bases at J, with 12 bases between the two ends. Germline V gene lookup returns CDR1 SGHTA and CDR2 FQGNSA.

This clone appeared a single time. V is TRBV3-1 (or the pseudogene TRBV3-2) and J is TRBJ1-2; weak D call: TRBD1 (5 bases). Germline CDR1 LGHDT, CDR2 YNNKEL (reference sequence). V was pared by 5 bases and J by 1 base, with 8 bases between. The CDR3 runs to 13 residues. The CDR3 nucleotides are TGTGCCAGCAGCGTGGGGGGTAACTATGGCTACACCTTC. Translated: CASSVGGNYGYTF.